Below, one T cell receptor beta chain is given with its context. The source of the sample is a study of glioma-infiltrating T cells after dendritic cell vaccination. Study as a whole: The vaccine used monocyte-derived dendritic cells pulsed overnight with autologous tumor lysate. Patients received three intradermal dendritic cell vaccine injections at biweekly intervals.

V lost 0 bases, J lost 5 bases, and 4 bases stayed unmatched. Germline assignment: CDR1 SGHNT and CDR2 YYREEE (reference sequence). The CDR3 runs 15 residues. Up to 2 ug genomic DNA was used for TCRB CDR3 amplification. Clones were read by immunoSEQ multiplex PCR, and TCRdb kept only the in-frame ones, dropping some. In the table there are tens of thousands of clones, over 80% of which are singletons. This sample's time point: after dendritic cell vaccination, including at tumor progression/relapse. Before vaccination, two weeks after the third vaccination, and at progression, PBMC were collected. Sequencing was performed on blood, taken after dendritic cell vaccination. V and J are TRBV5-4 and TRBJ2-1; 8 nucleotides line up with TRBD2. This sequence originates from a human donor with glioblastoma. As DNA, the CDR3 is TGTGCCAGCAGCTTGGGAGCGGGGGATCACAATGAGCAGTTCTTC. Protein sequence: CASSLGAGDHNEQFF.